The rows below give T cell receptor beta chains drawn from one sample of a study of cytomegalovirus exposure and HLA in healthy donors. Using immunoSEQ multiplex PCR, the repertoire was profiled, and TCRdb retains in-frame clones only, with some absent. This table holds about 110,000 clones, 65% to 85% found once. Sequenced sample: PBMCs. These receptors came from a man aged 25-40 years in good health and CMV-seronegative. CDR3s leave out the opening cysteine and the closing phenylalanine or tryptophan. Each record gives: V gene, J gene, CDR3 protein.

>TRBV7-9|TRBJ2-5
ASSSPAGSGTQY
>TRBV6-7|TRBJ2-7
ASSYPVDRDKLVAN
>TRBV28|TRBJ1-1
ASSPWTGAVNTEAF
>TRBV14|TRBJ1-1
ASSRNLGTGKNTEAF
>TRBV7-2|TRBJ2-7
ASSSAREQY
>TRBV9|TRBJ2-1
ASSVAGSGAYNEQF
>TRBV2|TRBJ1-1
ASTPHLGQGDTEAF
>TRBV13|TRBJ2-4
ASSPLTGTSGLAKNIQY
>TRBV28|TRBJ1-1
ASTPTGRGVDTEAF
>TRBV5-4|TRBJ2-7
ASSFVGTTTYEQY
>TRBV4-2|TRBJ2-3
ASSQYFVGVKGTDTQY
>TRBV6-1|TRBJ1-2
ASVVGEAYGYT
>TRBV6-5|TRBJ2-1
ASSYASGRIGNEQF
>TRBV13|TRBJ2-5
ASALAGGDETQY
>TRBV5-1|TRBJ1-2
ASSSETGGAWYGYT
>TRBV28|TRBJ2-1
ASSLSGGGRLRDEQF
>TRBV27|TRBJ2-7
ASSVIAGGYEQY
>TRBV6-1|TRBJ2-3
ASSERNTQY
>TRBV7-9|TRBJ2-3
ASSLVGADTQY
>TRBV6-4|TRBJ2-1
ASSVLQGSGNEQF
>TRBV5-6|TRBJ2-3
ASSLLGGQY
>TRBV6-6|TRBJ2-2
ASSLGELF
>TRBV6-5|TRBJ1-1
ASSYFGWANTEAF
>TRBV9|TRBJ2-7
AGSVEVGIYEQY
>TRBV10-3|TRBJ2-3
AISPRTDTQY
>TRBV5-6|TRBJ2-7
ASSRDRQYEQY
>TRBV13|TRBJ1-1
ASSPRTGGMNTEAF
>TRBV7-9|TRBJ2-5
ASSSTSRPPQETQY
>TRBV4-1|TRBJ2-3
ASREGNSDTQY
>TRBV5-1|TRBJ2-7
ASSLGGRTYEQY
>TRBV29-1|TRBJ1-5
SVKQGNQPQH
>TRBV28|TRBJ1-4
ASSSTRQGRRTNEKLF
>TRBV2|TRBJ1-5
ASRWGLSNQPQH
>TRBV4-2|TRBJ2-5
ASSQETSGGTTPTQY
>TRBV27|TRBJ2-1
ASTETVYNEQF